This T cell receptor beta chain came from a study of cytomegalovirus exposure and HLA in healthy donors (dated 2017 in TCRdb). Describing the broader study: In an earlier analysis of about 560 of the donors, 276 Gb of sequence data and 95 million to 130 million unique TCR beta sequences from approximately 180 million T cells were reported. An early release that covered some 630 HLA-typed donors contained approximately 320 gigabases of sequencing data and 80 million or so unique TCR sequences. The genetic ancestry cluster associated with self-reported Caucasian donors included 81% of the 300 to 450 genotyped donors. The study aimed to test whether signatures of past pathogen exposure could be identified by cataloging public T cell receptors. The study used immunosequencing to profile the T cell repertoires of approximately 640 subjects and linked those repertoires to cytomegalovirus serostatus. Along with the roughly 710-subject first cohort, a separate validation cohort of over 90 different subjects was used. To predict cytomegalovirus infection status, the study brought together high-throughput TCR immunosequencing, statistical association of individual TCRs with disease status, and machine learning. A later analysis re-analyzed previously published TCR beta repertoires from 660 or so donors and added high-resolution HLA genotyping to study TCR occurrence patterns. In the later analysis, no new phenotypic data were used to find candidate immune exposures; instead, reliance was placed on TCR beta sequences and their occurrence across donors. An earlier analysis of around 540 of the donors applied high-throughput TCR beta sequencing to assess whether each TCR beta V gene segment acted as functional or pseudogenic. Alongside the repertoire data, information on donor age, sex, ethnicity and CMV serostatus was compiled. Genome-wide SNP genotypes for about 60% of the roughly 670 donors were used in a later genetic analysis, which treated that subset as a discovery cohort. All discovery cohort repertoires had been generated on a single sequencing platform. HLA typing covered class I and class II loci at four-digit resolution. Typing coverage varied by locus: about 620-630 donors for A, B, C, DRB1 and DQB1; about 520 for DQA1; 600 to 610 for DPA1; about 450 for DPB1. About 5 DR-DQ haplotypes were handled as single units for association and clustering, since linkage in the cohort was strong. Across 300 to 400 genotyped donors of the cohort, an average of approximately 220,000 unique TCR beta nucleotide sequences per donor were sequenced, and about a sixth of those sequences were non-productive.

Overall results and qualifications from the work: Because HLA typing was unavailable for some donors at each locus, only the typed subset was used in association tests. Roughly uniform sequencing depth across donors was assumed in presence/absence analyses, although this assumption may not hold. The classifier was reported to diagnose cytomegalovirus status with high specificity and sensitivity in both the original cohort and the validation cohort. In the study, about 150 TCR beta chains were listed as associated with cytomegalovirus. Because the 87-base-pair reads could not distinguish some IMGT-functional V segments, including TRBV6-2 and TRBV6-3, those segments were excluded. Compared with the approximately 600-donor mean, donors in an Asian-associated ancestry cluster had fewer N-insertions in productive TCRs, according to a later genetic analysis. This cohort had only TCR beta chains sequenced, and the lack of alpha or paired-chain data limited which features could be detected. In a later analysis, several top co-occurrence clusters were reported to appear linked to parvovirus B19, influenza, CMV and Epstein-Barr virus. A later genetic analysis associated a missense DCLRE1C variant with V-gene and J-gene trimming of TCR beta chains, and an independent cohort replicated the association. The authors suggested that the approach could potentially be generalized to other disease states and immunological phenotypes. According to a later analysis, TCR association rates differed among HLA loci, with DRB1 alleles showing the most associated TCRs and HLA-C alleles showing the fewest. The earlier analysis of about 600 of the donors excluded some 15 rarely observed V segments, including chromosome 9 orphons, because counts were too low. CMV serostatus was the only immune exposure information available for the cohort. A few of the identified cytomegalovirus-associated TCR beta chains were confirmed in vitro to be specific for cytomegalovirus antigens. When HLA alleles, especially DR and DQ, strongly co-occurred, attributing TCR associations to individual alleles was difficult. In a later analysis, most CMV-associated TCR beta chains were found to appear HLA-restricted, with HLA associations seemingly driven largely by CMV exposure. Compared with equally common non-associated chains, HLA-associated TCR beta chains in a later analysis were more clonally expanded and had lower generation probabilities. Linkage disequilibrium might explain the correlated functional status among segregating V segments, but an unknown experimental factor could not be excluded. Most TCR sequences were seen in very few donors, while some public TCRs were found in many individuals. A group of highly shared sequence variants was considered likely to be a technical artifact of the sequencing pipeline. A further reported finding was that TCR beta sequences accurately predicted the HLA-A and HLA-B alleles for most subjects in the first cohort. Broadly in line with IMGT annotations, most TCR beta V segments showed up in productive rearrangements about 87% or about 30% of the time in an earlier analysis of several hundred of the donors. A later analysis associated approximately 17,000 TCR beta sequences with specific HLA alleles at a false discovery rate of 0.05.

As regards this clone: Its antigen has not been determined. It has no much larger one-base neighbor in the sample; base qualities were not kept.

From the cysteine up to the phenylalanine, the CDR3 has a length of 12 residues. Only CDR3 DNA remains: 36 bases, in frame from the first base. V sheds 6 bases and J sheds 7 bases, leaving 12 bases between their ends. Via the germline V gene (reference sequence), CDR1 is LNHDA and CDR2 SQIVND. The protocol used for the library was the immunoSEQ multiplex PCR assay. For the multiplex PCR, a mixture combining 60 forward primers for TCR Vbeta segments and 13 reverse primers for TCR Jbeta segments was used. A multiplex PCR assay on genomic DNA amplified the CDR3 region of rearranged TCR beta genes. Amplified TCR beta libraries were sequenced as 87-base-pair reads on the Illumina HiSeq System. As for the authors' bioinformatics: A later analysis counted some 80 million unique TCR beta chains across the 600 to 850 repertoires, and some 11 million of these chains were shared by at least two donors. To remove PCR and sequencing errors, raw reads were error-corrected and collapsed into unique sequences using a nearest-neighbor algorithm that merged closely related sequences. Alignment of CDR3 sequences to IMGT reference sequences was used to assign V, D and J gene segments. For a sequence to be retained, at least a six-nucleotide match to both a V gene segment and a J gene segment was required. Rearrangements were classified as productive when the CDR3 lacked stop codons and remained in frame with V and J, and all other rearrangements were classified as non-productive. CDR3 was defined according to IMGT convention as the region running from the second conserved V-encoded cysteine to the conserved J-encoded phenylalanine. The earlier analysis of some 550 of the donors excluded any sequence lacking an unambiguous match to a single V gene segment. In an earlier analysis of 587 of the donors, V segments were called functional above 56.7% productive rearrangements and were called segregating when the between-donor standard deviation exceeded 5%. To diagnose cytomegalovirus status from the catalog of TCR beta chain sequences, a statistical classification framework was built. A later analysis assigned V and J genes by comparing TCR nucleotide sequences with IMGT/GENE-DB human TR gene sequences. A later analysis assigned CDR3 sequences and most-parsimonious VDJ recombination scenarios with the TCRdist pipeline. In a later analysis, every TCR beta chain was defined by the combination of its CDR3 amino acid sequence and its V-gene family, and reads without a unique V-gene family were dropped. To address suspected cross-contamination and a sequencing artifact, a later analysis removed some 620 highly shared, low-generation-probability nucleotide sequences. In a later analysis, a clonal expansion index for each public chain was calculated from normalized within-repertoire ranks of inferred template counts. In a later analysis, generation probabilities were computed with a VDJ recombination model fitted to out-of-frame rearrangements, and the resulting probabilities were checked against IGoR. A later analysis scored TCR-TCR, TCR-HLA and TCR-CMV co-occurrence with hypergeometric tests, applying a repertoire-size bias correction to TCR pairs. False discovery rates were estimated in a later analysis by permuting HLA or CMV assignments 20 times. In a later analysis, co-occurring TCRs were grouped with DBSCAN, and TCRdist sequence similarity was added when clustering was performed within HLA-allele-positive subsets. Repertoires with fewer than 30,000 or more than 120,000 public chains were left out of co-occurrence clustering, as were about five repertoires with anomalous nucleotide sharing. TCRdb stores this immuneACCESS table with in-frame sequences only. Part of the clones is absent; in the studies checked, under half of the shortfall reflects unresolved V genes, and no reason is known for the rest. Clone size and V and J calls were adopted from that table, with D and trimming inferred from the DNA. This sample is represented by about 170,000 clones; around 62% of them were singletons. 2.5% to 3% of the sample rests with the top ten.

The cohort comprised some 680 healthy bone marrow donors. All cohort members were sampled while nominally healthy, although unrecorded immune exposures were likely present. The donor tested CMV seronegative, placing the donor among the roughly 350 seronegative members of the cohort. Every donor gave a peripheral blood sample, and the peripheral blood mononuclear cells from that sample were used for TCR beta sequencing. The Qiagen DNeasy Blood Extraction Kit was used to extract genomic DNA from the blood cell samples. This TCR was sampled from a man aged 35 to 55 in good health and CMV-seronegative. This sequence uses TRBV19 and TRBJ2-5, with no confidently assigned D gene. Sequencing was performed on PBMCs. The DNA is as follows: TGTGCCAGTAGGGGCCCAGCAGGGACCCAGTACTTC. This sequence encodes CASRGPAGTQYF. Reference TRBV19 and TRBJ2-5 proteins supply the regions before and after the CDR3; the full variable domain is: DGGITQSPKYLFRKEGQNVTLSCEQNLNHDAMYWYRQDPGQGLRLIYYSQIVNDFQKGDIAEGYSVSREKKESFPLTVTSAQKNPTAFYLCASRGPAGTQYFGPGTRLLVL.